This T cell receptor (beta chain) was observed in a study of CD8+ T cells in alopecia areata. Background on the study: Those treated were given oral tofacitinib at 5 to 10 mg twice daily. Tofacitinib continued for 6 to 18 months and was then withheld for 6 months. Overall study findings and caveats: Scalp sequencing also captures normal skin's resident alphabeta T cells. Across lesional scalp, and particularly alopecia totalis/universalis, clonality surpassed that of normal scalp.

Extracted RNA was reverse transcribed into cDNA, the sequencing template. The repertoire was sequenced with immunoSEQ multiplex PCR; TCRdb's copy has only in-frame clones and lacks some. Here the sample spans roughly 250,000 clones, 67% being singletons. V was pared by 3 bases and J by 0 bases, with 5 bases between. CDR1 is GTSNPN, CDR2 SVGIG, per germline (reference sequence). The CDR3 length is 12 residues. On this clone: Its specificity is unknown.

This sequence originates from a human donor with alopecia areata. The starting material was CD4+ T cells sorted from blood, obtained at week 0. This rearrangement joins TRBV30 to TRBJ2-5; D gene uncertain. CDR3 nucleotides: TGTGCCTGGAGGCAGGACCAAGAGACCCAGTACTTC. Translation: CAWRQDQETQYF.